A single count supports the clone carrying this T cell receptor beta chain. This entry belongs to a study of T cell responses to AZD1222 COVID-19 vaccine. Germline V CDR1 and CDR2: LGHDT, YNNKEL (reference sequence). The CDR3 has 14 residues. J was trimmed by 6 bases and V by 4 bases; bases with no gene match: 5. Repertoires were generated with immunoSEQ multiplex PCR, while TCRdb's copy carries only in-frame clones and drops some. The sample lists 85,000 to 130,000 clones, 85% to 95% occurring once. The V call is TRBV3-1 (or the pseudogene TRBV3-2), the J call TRBJ2-7, with 11 bases lining up with TRBD1. The sample in question was peripheral blood, obtained on day 0 of AZD1222 vaccination. The receptor was derived from an adult in good health. CDR3: CASSRGQGAVEQYF. The CDR3, as DNA: TGTGCCAGCAGCCGCGGACAGGGGGCGGTCGAGCAGTACTTC.